This T cell receptor (beta chain) was sequenced in a study of monozygotic twins with inflammatory bowel disease. General study results and limits: Clonotype sharing was lower in IBD patients than healthy twins, most markedly with disease activity. By inverse Simpson index, TCRbeta diversity was lower in IBD patients than in healthy co-twins.

Of note for this clonotype: Its antigen is not identified.

Molecular identifiers with 6-nucleotide sample barcodes were added during cDNA synthesis via template switching. TCRalpha and TCRbeta cDNA went through two nested PCRs of around 15 and 10 cycles. From the 5' RACE reads, TCRdb lists one entry per CDR3 protein and no DNA. This repertoire includes some 450,000 distinct CDR3 sequences. Germline CDR1 is SGHTA and CDR2 is FQGNSA. This CDR3 is built from 16 residues. Sample: blood. The gene calls are TRBV7-2 and TRBJ2-2; as DNA is missing, the TRBD2 call by TCRdb cannot be tested. The source of this sequence is a human donor with ulcerative colitis or Crohn's disease, or a healthy co-twin of an affected twin (not recorded which). The CDR3 protein is CAISLVRGINTGELFF.